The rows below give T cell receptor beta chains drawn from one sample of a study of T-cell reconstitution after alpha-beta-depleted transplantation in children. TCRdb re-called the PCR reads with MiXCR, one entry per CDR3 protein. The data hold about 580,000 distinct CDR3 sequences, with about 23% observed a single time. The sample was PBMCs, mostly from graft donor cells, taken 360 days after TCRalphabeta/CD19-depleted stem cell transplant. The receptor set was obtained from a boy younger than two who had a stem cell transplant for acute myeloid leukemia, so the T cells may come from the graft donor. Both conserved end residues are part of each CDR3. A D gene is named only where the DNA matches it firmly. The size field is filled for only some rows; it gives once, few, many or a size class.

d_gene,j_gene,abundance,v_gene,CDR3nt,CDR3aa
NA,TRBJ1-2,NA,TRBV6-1,TGTGCCAGCAAATCCAGGGGCTACTCTAACTATGGCTACACCTTC,CASKSRGYSNYGYTF
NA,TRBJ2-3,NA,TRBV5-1,TGCGCCAGCAGCCATTCAAGGGAGAGGGTCTCAGATACGCAGTATTTT,CASSHSRERVSDTQYF
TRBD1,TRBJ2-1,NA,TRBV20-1,TGCAGTGCTAGAGATCAGGGGGCGCGGTCCTACAATGAGCAGTTCTTC,CSARDQGARSYNEQFF
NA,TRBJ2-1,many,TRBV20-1,TGCAGTGCTATTAGAGGGGGGCCGGGGGATGAGCAGTTCTTC,CSAIRGGPGDEQFF
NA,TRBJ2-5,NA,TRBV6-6,TGTGCCAGCAGAGAGGGGAACCAAGAGACCCAGTACTTC,CASREGNQETQYF
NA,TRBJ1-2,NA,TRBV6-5,TGTGCCAGCAGTTACCTTGACAGGAACTATGGCTACACCTTC,CASSYLDRNYGYTF
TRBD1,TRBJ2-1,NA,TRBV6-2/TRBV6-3,TGTGCCAGCAGTTATAGGGACAGTCGGGTCAATGAGCAGTTCTTC,CASSYRDSRVNEQFF
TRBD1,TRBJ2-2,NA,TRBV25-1,TGTGCCAGCATGCGGACAGGGTCCACCGGGGAGCTGTTTTTT,CASMRTGSTGELFF
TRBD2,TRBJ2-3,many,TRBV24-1,TGTGCCACCAGTGACCCCCAAAGCCGGACTAGCGGGATACCAGATACGCAGTATTTT,CATSDPQSRTSGIPDTQYF
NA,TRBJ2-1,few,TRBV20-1,TGCAGTGCTTTAGGGGTCCATCCCAAACATCACCCCGTTGGAAATGAGCAGTTCTTC,CSALGVHPKHHPVGNEQFF
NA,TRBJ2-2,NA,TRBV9,TGTGCCAGCAGCGCCCTCCCAGACACCGGGGAGCTGTTTTTT,CASSALPDTGELFF
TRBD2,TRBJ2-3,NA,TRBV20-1,TGCAGTGCTAGAGAGTCGGGGAGACTAGCGGGGGCCACGAGCACAGATACGCAGTATTTT,CSARESGRLAGATSTDTQYF
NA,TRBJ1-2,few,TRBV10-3,TGTGCCATCAGTGAGGGCAGGTTCTCTAACTATGGCTACACCTTC,CAISEGRFSNYGYTF
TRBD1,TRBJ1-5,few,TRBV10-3,TGTGCCATCAGTGCCCGACCGGGACAGAGCAATCAGCCCCAGCATTTT,CAISARPGQSNQPQHF
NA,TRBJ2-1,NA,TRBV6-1,TGTGCCAGCAGTCCTCGGGGGAGGGGGACCAATGAGCAGTTCTTC,CASSPRGRGTNEQFF
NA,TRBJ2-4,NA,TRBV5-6,TGTGCCAGCAGCTTGGGTACCGAGGACATTCAGTACTTC,CASSLGTEDIQYF
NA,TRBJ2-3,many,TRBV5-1,TGCGCCAGCAGCTTGGCCAGGGCGGATACGCAGTATTTT,CASSLARADTQYF
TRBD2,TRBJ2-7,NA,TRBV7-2,TGTGCCAGCAGCCCCCGTCTAGCGGGGTCCTACGAGCAGTACTTC,CASSPRLAGSYEQYF
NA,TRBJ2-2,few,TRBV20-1,TGCAGTGTCCGAGGGGCGAACACCGGGGAGCTGTTTTTT,CSVRGANTGELFF
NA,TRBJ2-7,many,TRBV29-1,TGCAGCGTTTCGGACTCGGACTACGAGCAGTACTTC,CSVSDSDYEQYF
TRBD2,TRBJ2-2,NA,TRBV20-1,TGCAGTGCTATGGGACTACGGAACACCGGGGAGCTGTTTTTT,CSAMGLRNTGELFF
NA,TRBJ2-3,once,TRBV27,TGTGCTATAGGGTTCACAGATACGCAGTATTTT,CAIGFTDTQYF
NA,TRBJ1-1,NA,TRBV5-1,TGCGCCAGCAGCTTGTACCCAGAGAACCCTGAAGCTTTCTTT,CASSLYPENPEAFF
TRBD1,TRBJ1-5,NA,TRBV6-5,TGTGCCAGCAGTTTACTACAGGGGCCGGGGCAGCCCCAGCATTTT,CASSLLQGPGQPQHF
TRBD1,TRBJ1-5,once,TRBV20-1,TGCAGTGCTAGAGTTGCCGGGACAGGGCCTTATCAGCCCCAGCATTTT,CSARVAGTGPYQPQHF
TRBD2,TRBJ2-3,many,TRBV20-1,TGCAGTGCAAATCCGGGACTACATACGCAGTATTTT,CSANPGLHTQYF
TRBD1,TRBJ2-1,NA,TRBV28,TGTGCCAGCAGTTTACCCGGGACAGGAATTGAGCAGTTCTTC,CASSLPGTGIEQFF
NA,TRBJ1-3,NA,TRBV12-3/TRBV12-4,TGTGCCAGCAGGCCGGGTCACTCTGGAAACACCATATATTTT,CASRPGHSGNTIYF
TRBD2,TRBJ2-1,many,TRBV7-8,TGTGCCAGCAGCTTTGTAGCGGGGATGTACAATGAGCAGTTCTTC,CASSFVAGMYNEQFF
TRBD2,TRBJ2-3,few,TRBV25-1,TGTGCCAGCAGTGACCCCCGGGGGGTTCTGGATACGCAGTATTTT,CASSDPRGVLDTQYF
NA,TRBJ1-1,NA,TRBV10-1,TGCGCCAGCAATAATAGGAACGGAGGGGGCACTGAAGCTTTCTTT,CASNNRNGGGTEAFF
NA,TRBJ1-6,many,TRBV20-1,TGCAGTGCTAGAGCAGTAATCGCAGGATATAATTCACCCCTCCACTTT,CSARAVIAGYNSPLHF
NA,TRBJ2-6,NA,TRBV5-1,TGCGCCAGCAGCTTTGTGGGGTCCGGGGCCAACGTCCTGACTTTC,CASSFVGSGANVLTF
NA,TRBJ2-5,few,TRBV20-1,TGCAGTGCTAGAACATCTATCGAGGGGGGAGTGACCCAGTACTTC,CSARTSIEGGVTQYF
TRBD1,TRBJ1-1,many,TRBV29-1,TGCAGCGCGTCAGGGACAGCAAACACTGAAGCTTTCTTT,CSASGTANTEAFF
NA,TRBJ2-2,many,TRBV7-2,TGTGCCAGCAGCCCCGGGGCCCCGTCAGGGGAGCTGTTTTTT,CASSPGAPSGELFF
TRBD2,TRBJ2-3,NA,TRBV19,TGTGCCAGTAGGACTAGCGGCAGCACAGATACGCAGTTTTTT,CASRTSGSTDTQFF
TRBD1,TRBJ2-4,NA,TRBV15,TGTGCCACCACCCCGGACAGGTTGGGAAACATTCAGTACTTC,CATTPDRLGNIQYF
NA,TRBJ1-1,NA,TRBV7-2,TGTGCCAGCAGCCCGTGGGGCTCTAGGTCGAACACTGAAGCTTTCTTT,CASSPWGSRSNTEAFF
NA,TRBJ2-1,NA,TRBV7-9,TGTGCCAGCAGCTTAGTGCGGGGGCCTTTGAATGAGCAGTTCTTC,CASSLVRGPLNEQFF
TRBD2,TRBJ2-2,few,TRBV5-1,TGCGCCAGCAGCCCGGGGACTACGAACACCGGGGAGCTGTTTTTT,CASSPGTTNTGELFF
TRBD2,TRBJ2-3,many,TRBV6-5,TGTGCCAGCAGGACTAGCGGGGATCGCGCAGATACGCAGTATTTT,CASRTSGDRADTQYF
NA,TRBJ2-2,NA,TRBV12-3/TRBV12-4,TGTGCCAGCAGTGACAAGACGAACACCGGGGAGCTGTTTTTT,CASSDKTNTGELFF
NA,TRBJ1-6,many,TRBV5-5,TGTGCCAGCAGCGGGACACCCTCAATCCTTAATTCACCCCTCCACTTT,CASSGTPSILNSPLHF
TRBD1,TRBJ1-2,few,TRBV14,TGTGCCAGCAGCGAAGGACAGGGTCATGGCTACACCTTC,CASSEGQGHGYTF
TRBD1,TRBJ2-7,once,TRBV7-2,TGTGCCAGCAGCTTACTGGGACAGCCCTACGAGCAGTACTTC,CASSLLGQPYEQYF
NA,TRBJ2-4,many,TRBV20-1,TGCAGTGCTAGGGGCGGGGGCCAGGGCATTCAGTACTTC,CSARGGGQGIQYF
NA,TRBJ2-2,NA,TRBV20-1,TGCAGTGCTAGAGATAGGCAGGCGAACACCGGGGAGCTGTTTTTT,CSARDRQANTGELFF
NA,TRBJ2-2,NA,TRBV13,TGTGCCAGCAGGAGAAGGGCCGGGGAGCTGTTTTTT,CASRRRAGELFF
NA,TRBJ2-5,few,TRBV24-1,TGTGCCACCAGTGATTGGGACGTGCAAGAGACCCAGTACTTC,CATSDWDVQETQYF
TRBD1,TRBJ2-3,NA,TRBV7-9,TGTGCCAGCAGCCTGGACAGGGCTTATGGAGATACGCAGTATTTT,CASSLDRAYGDTQYF
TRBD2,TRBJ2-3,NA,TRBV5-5,TGTGCCAGCAGCTCCGCCTTGGAGCGGGGGAGAGCGGCGCAGTATTTT,CASSSALERGRAAQYF
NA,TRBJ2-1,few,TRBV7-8,TGTGCCAGCAGCTTAGGTGGGATATCCTACAATGAGCAGTTCTTC,CASSLGGISYNEQFF
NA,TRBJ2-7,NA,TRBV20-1,TGCAGTGCTGGCCGCAATTTCGAGCAGTACTTC,CSAGRNFEQYF
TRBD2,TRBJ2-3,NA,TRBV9,TGTGCCAGCAGCGTAGACCAGCGGGGGGGCTTGGGCACAGATACGCAGTATTTT,CASSVDQRGGLGTDTQYF
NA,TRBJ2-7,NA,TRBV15,TGTGCCACCAGCAGAGAAAAAAGCTCCTACGAGCAGTACTTC,CATSREKSSYEQYF
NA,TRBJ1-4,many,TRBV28,TGTGCCAGCAGTTCGGTTTGGGGCCAGAATGAAAAACTGTTTTTT,CASSSVWGQNEKLFF
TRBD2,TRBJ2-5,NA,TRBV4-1,TGCGCCAGCAGCCTGGGACTAGCGGCGCGGCAAAAGGATACCCAGTACTTC,CASSLGLAARQKDTQYF